Included here is one T cell receptor beta chain sequence, with context. Its antigen is as yet unknown. Looked up from germline, CDR1 is SGHDT and CDR2 is YYEEEE. J gave up 1 base and V 4 bases, and 6 bases lay outside the gene matches. The CDR3 covers 16 residues. Primers included in the PCR were 60 Vbeta and 13 Jbeta primers. Clones were sequenced by immunoSEQ multiplex PCR, and TCRdb holds only the in-frame ones, with some missing. The profile shows 100,000 to 150,000 clones, around 83% of them singletons. The data derive from a study of cytomegalovirus exposure and HLA in healthy donors. Study-wide results and limits: CMV antigen specificity of three CMV-associated chains was confirmed in vitro. Looking again later, the authors saw that most CMV-associated TCR beta chains seemed HLA-restricted.

The chain is built from TRBV5-6 and TRBJ1-5; TRBD1 agrees at 9 bases. The sequenced sample consisted of PBMCs. The TCR originated in a young woman in good health and CMV-seropositive. The CDR3 loop reads CASSLQGAGSNQPQHF. The CDR3 DNA follows: TGTGCCAGCAGCCTACAGGGGGCTGGAAGCAATCAGCCCCAGCATTTT.